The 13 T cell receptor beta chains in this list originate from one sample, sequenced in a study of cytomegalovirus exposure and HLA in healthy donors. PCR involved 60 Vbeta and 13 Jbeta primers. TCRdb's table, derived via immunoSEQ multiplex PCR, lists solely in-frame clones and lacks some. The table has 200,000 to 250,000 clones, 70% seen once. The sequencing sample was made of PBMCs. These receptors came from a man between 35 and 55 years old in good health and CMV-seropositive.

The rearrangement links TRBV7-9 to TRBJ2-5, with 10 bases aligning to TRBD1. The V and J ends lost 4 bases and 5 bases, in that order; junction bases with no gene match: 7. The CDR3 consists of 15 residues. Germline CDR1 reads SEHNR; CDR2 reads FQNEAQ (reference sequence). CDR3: CASSSETGGRETQYF. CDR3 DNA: TGTGCCAGCAGCTCAGAGACAGGGGGCCGTGAGACCCAGTACTTC.

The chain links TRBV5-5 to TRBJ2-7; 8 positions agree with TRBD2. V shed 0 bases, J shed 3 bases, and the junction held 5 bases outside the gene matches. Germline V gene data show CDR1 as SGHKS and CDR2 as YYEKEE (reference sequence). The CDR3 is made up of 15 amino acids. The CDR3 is CASSLEGRGVYEQYF. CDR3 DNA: TGTGCCAGCAGCTTGGAGGGGCGGGGGGTCTACGAGCAGTACTTC.

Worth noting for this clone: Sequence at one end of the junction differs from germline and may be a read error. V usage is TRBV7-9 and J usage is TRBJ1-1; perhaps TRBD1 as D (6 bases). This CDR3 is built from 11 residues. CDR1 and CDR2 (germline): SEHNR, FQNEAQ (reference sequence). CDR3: CSSSWTAEAFF. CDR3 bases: TGTTCCAGCAGCTGGACAGCCGAAGCTTTCTTT.

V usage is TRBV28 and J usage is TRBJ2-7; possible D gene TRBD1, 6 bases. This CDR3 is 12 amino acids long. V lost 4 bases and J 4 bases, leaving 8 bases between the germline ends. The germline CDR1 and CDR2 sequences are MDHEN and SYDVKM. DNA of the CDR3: TGTGCCAGCAGTTACAGGGATTACGAGCAGTACTTC. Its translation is CASSYRDYEQYF.

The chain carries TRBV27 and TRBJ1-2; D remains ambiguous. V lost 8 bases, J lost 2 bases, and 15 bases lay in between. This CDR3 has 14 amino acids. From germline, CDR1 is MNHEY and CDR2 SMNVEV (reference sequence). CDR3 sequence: CASGSGEVNYGYTF. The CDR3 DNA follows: TGTGCCAGCGGGAGTGGAGAGGTCAACTATGGCTACACCTTC.

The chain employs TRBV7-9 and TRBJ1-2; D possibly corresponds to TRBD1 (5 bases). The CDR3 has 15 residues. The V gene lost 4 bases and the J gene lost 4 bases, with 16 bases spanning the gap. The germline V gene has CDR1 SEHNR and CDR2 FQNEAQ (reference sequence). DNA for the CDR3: TGTGCCAGCAGCTCCCCGTGGGGGGTCGTCTATGGCTACACCTTC. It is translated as CASSSPWGVVYGYTF.

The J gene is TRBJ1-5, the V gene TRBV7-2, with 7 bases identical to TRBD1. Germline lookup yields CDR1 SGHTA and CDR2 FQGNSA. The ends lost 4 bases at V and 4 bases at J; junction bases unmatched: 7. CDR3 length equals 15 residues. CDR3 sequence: CASSSQGGGNQPQHF. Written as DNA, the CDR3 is TGTGCCAGCAGCTCCCAGGGGGGCGGAAATCAGCCCCAGCATTTT.

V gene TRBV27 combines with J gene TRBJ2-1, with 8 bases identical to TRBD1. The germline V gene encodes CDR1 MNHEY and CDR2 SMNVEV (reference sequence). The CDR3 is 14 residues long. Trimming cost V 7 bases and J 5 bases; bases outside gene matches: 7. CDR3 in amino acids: CASIPGGANNEQFF. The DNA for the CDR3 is TGTGCCAGCATTCCAGGGGGCGCCAACAATGAGCAGTTCTTC.

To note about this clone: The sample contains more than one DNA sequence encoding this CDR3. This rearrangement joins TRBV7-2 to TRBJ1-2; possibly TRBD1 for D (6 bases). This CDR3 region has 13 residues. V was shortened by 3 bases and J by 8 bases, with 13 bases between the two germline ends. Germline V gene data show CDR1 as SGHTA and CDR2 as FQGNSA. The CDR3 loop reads CASSFPGAGGYTF. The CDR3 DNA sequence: TGTGCCAGCAGCTTCCCAGGGGCAGGAGGCTACACCTTC.

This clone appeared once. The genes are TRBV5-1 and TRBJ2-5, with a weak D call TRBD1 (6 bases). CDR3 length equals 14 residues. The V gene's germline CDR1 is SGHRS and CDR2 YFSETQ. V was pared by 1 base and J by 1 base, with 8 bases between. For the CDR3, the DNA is TGCGCCAGCAGCTTGCTGGGGGCCCAAGAGACCCAGTACTTC. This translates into CASSLLGAQETQYF.

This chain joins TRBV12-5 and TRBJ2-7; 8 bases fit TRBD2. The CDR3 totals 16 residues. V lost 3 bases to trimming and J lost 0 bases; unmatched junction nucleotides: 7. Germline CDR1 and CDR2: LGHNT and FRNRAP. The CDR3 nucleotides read TGTGCTAGTGGTTTCGTAGCGGGGCATGTCTCCTACGAGCAGTACTTC. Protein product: CASGFVAGHVSYEQYF.

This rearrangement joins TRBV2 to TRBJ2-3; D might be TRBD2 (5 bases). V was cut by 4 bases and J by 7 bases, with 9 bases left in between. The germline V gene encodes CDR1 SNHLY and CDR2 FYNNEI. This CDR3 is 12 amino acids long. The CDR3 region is CASSVLANTQYF. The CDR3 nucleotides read TGTGCCAGCAGTGTGCTAGCTAATACGCAGTATTTT. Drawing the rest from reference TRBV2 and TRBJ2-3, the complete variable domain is EPEVTQTPSHQVTQMGQEVILRCVPISNHLYFYWYRQILGQKVEFLVSFYNNEISEKSEIFDDQFSVERPDGSNFTLKIRSTKLEDSAMYFCASSVLANTQYFGPGTRLTVL.

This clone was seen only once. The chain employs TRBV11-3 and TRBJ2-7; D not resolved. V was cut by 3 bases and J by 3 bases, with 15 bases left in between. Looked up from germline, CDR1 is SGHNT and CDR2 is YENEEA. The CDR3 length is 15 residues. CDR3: CASSFGPGNNYEQYF. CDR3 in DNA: TGTGCCAGCAGCTTTGGCCCGGGTAACAACTACGAGCAGTACTTC. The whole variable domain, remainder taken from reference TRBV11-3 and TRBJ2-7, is EAGVVQSPRYKIIEKKQPVAFWCNPISGHNTLYWYLQNLGQGPELLIRYENEEAVDDSQLPKDRFSAERLKGVDSTLKIQPAELGDSAVYLCASSFGPGNNYEQYFGPGTRLTVT.